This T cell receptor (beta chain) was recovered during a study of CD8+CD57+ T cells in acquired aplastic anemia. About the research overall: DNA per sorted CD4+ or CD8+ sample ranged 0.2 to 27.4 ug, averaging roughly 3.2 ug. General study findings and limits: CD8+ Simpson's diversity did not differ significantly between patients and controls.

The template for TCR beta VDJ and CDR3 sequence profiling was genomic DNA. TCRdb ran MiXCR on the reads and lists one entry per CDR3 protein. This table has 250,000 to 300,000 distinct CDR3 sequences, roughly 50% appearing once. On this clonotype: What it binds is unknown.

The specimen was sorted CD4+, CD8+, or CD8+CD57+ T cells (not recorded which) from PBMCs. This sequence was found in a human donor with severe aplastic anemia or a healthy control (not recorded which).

CDR3 coding DNA: TGTGCCAGCAGCTACCGGAATACCTACGAGCAGTACTTC. Protein product: CASSYRNTYEQYF. This rearrangement joins TRBV5-6 to TRBJ2-7; no clear D gene. The CDR3 has 13 residues. V was trimmed by 3 bases and J by 2 bases, leaving 9 bases between them. Germline V gene lookup returns CDR1 SGHDT and CDR2 YYEEEE.